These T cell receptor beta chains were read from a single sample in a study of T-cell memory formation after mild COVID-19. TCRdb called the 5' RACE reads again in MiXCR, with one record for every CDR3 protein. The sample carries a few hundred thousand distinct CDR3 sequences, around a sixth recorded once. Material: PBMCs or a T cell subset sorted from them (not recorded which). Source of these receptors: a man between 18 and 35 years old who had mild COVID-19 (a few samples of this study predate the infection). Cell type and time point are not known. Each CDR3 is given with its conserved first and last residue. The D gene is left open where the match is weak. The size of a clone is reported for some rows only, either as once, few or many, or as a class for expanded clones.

TGTGCCAGCAGCCCCTGGGGGTCTACTGGAAACACCATATATTTT	CASSPWGSTGNTIYF	.	.	TRBV7-2	TRBJ1-3	15
TGTGCCAGCAGCTTAAATAATGGATATAGCAATCAGCCCCAGCATTTT	CASSLNNGYSNQPQHF	.	.	TRBV7-2	TRBJ1-5	16
TGCGCCAGCAGCTTGGTTGGAGCGGGGGGCAGGGAGACCCAGTACTTC	CASSLVGAGGRETQYF	few	TRBD2	TRBV5-1	TRBJ2-5	16
TGCAGTGCGGACCGGGGATCCCAGGAGACCCAGTACTTC	CSADRGSQETQYF	.	.	TRBV20-1	TRBJ2-5	13
TGTGCCAGCAGCCAAGGGGCAGGGGAATATGGCTACACCTTC	CASSQGAGEYGYTF	.	.	TRBV4-2	TRBJ1-2	14
TGTGCCAGCAGTGCAAGAGGGTACCAAGAGACCCAGTACTTC	CASSARGYQETQYF	.	.	TRBV2	TRBJ2-5	14
TGTGCCAGCAGCATGACAGGGGTTGGGCAGCCCCAGCATTTT	CASSMTGVGQPQHF	.	TRBD1	TRBV12-3/TRBV12-4	TRBJ1-5	14
TGTGCCAGCAGGGATCCAGGATCCAGCTATGGCTACACCTTC	CASRDPGSSYGYTF	few	.	TRBV25-1	TRBJ1-2	14
TGCGCCAGCAGCCCAAGCGGCTACTCCTACAATGAGCAGTTCTTC	CASSPSGYSYNEQFF	.	.	TRBV5-1	TRBJ2-1	15
TGCGCCAGCAGCCTAACACTAGCGGGGAGAGGCGATGAGCAGTTCTTC	CASSLTLAGRGDEQFF	.	TRBD2	TRBV4-1	TRBJ2-1	16
TGTGCCAGTAGTATCCCCCGATTACTAGCCAAAAACATTCAGTACTTC	CASSIPRLLAKNIQYF	.	.	TRBV19	TRBJ2-4	16
TGCGCCAGCAGACCTGCCAGGGGGCTGGACGAGACCCAGTACTTC	CASRPARGLDETQYF	.	TRBD1	TRBV5-1	TRBJ2-5	15
TGCAGTGCTAGATCCCTAGCGGGGGGACAATACAATGAGCAGTTCTTC	CSARSLAGGQYNEQFF	.	TRBD2	TRBV20-1	TRBJ2-1	16
TGCAGTGCTAGAGCAGATCCGAACTATGGCTACACCTTC	CSARADPNYGYTF	few	.	TRBV20-1	TRBJ1-2	13
TGTGCCACCAGCACAGGTCTAGCCAAAAACATTCAGTACTTC	CATSTGLAKNIQYF	.	.	TRBV15	TRBJ2-4	14
TGTGCCAGCAGTTACACGGGGAGAGAGAGGACTGAAGCTTTCTTT	CASSYTGRERTEAFF	.	.	TRBV6-2/TRBV6-3	TRBJ1-1	15
TGCGCCAGCAGCTTGGAGGGGGTCGGCGAAATGAACACTGAAGCTTTCTTT	CASSLEGVGEMNTEAFF	.	.	TRBV5-1	TRBJ1-1	17
TGCGCCAGCAGCCCCCTGGAGCGGGGGGGCCCAGATACGCAGTATTTT	CASSPLERGGPDTQYF	.	TRBD2	TRBV4-3	TRBJ2-3	16
TGTGCCAGCACCCCCGTAGGAAAAGGCTACACCTTC	CASTPVGKGYTF	few	.	TRBV28	TRBJ1-2	12
TGTGCCAGCAGCTTTAGCCAGGCCCAAGAGACCCAGTACTTC	CASSFSQAQETQYF	few	.	TRBV7-2	TRBJ2-5	14
TGTGCCAGCAGCCCCCGCGTCACAGTCACAACGAACACCGGGGAGCTGTTTTTT	CASSPRVTVTTNTGELFF	few	.	TRBV7-3	TRBJ2-2	18
TGTGCCAGCAGGTCCGGGACAGGTCCATTACCGTTTAGGGACTATGGCTACACCTTC	CASRSGTGPLPFRDYGYTF	.	TRBD1	TRBV6-5	TRBJ1-2	19
TGTGCCAGCAGCCGTTTAGCGGGGACCACCACAGATACGCAGTATTTT	CASSRLAGTTTDTQYF	few	TRBD2	TRBV6-6	TRBJ2-3	16
TGTGCCAGCAGCGAGCCGAGCTCCTACAATGAGCAGTTCTTC	CASSEPSSYNEQFF	few	.	TRBV11-2	TRBJ2-1	14
TGTGCCTGGAGTGGAGGGATGAACAAGCGGGGGGCTACCTACGAGCAGTACTTC	CAWSGGMNKRGATYEQYF	.	TRBD2	TRBV30	TRBJ2-7	18
TGTGCTAGTGGTCAGCCGGGACAGGGAGGAGATACGCAGTATTTT	CASGQPGQGGDTQYF	.	TRBD1	TRBV12-5	TRBJ2-3	15
TGTGCCAGCTGCGTGGCGGGATCCTGCTACGAGCAGTACTTC	CASCVAGSCYEQYF	.	.	TRBV11-2	TRBJ2-7	14
TGTGCCAGCAGTGTGCGGCAGGGGGCAGGTAGCAATCAGCCCCAGCATTTT	CASSVRQGAGSNQPQHF	.	TRBD1	TRBV2	TRBJ1-5	17
TGTGCCAGCAGCTTAGGCGACGGATCTCTGGGAAACACCATATATTTT	CASSLGDGSLGNTIYF	few	.	TRBV7-2	TRBJ1-3	16
TGTGCCAGCACCACTCGGGGCGGGACTGGCACGACTACGCAGTATTTT	CASTTRGGTGTTTQYF	.	.	TRBV6-5	TRBJ2-3	16
TGCAGTGCTAGTCACAGGGGGTTCGAAAAACTGTTTTTT	CSASHRGFEKLFF	few	TRBD1	TRBV20-1	TRBJ1-4	13
TGCAGTGCTAGAGGCCGACAGGGACCAGACCACGAGCAGTACTTC	CSARGRQGPDHEQYF	.	TRBD1	TRBV20-1	TRBJ2-7	15
TGTGCCAGCAGTAATCCGACTAGCGAGCGAGAGACCCAGTACTTC	CASSNPTSERETQYF	.	TRBD2	TRBV28	TRBJ2-5	15
TGTGCCAGCAGCCCCAGGTTCGCAGATACGCAGTATTTT	CASSPRFADTQYF	few	.	TRBV12-3/TRBV12-4	TRBJ2-3	13
TGTGCCAGCTGCCCCCCCCATCTCGGCCACACTGAAGCTTTCTTT	CASCPPHLGHTEAFF	.	.	TRBV7-9	TRBJ1-1	15
TGTGCCAGCAGCGTAGATGAGGGTGAATTAGAGACCCAGTACTTC	CASSVDEGELETQYF	few	.	TRBV9	TRBJ2-5	15
TGTGCCAGCAGTGAACGGGGGCCGACCGTTCAGGGCTGGAGGGTTGGCTACACCTTC	CASSERGPTVQGWRVGYTF	few	.	TRBV25-1	TRBJ1-2	19
TGTGCCAGCAGTCTCGGACGAGAGAACACCGGGGAGCTGTTTTTT	CASSLGRENTGELFF	many	.	TRBV12-3/TRBV12-4	TRBJ2-2	15
TGCGCCAGCAGCCAAGTTAGTGTCCAGGGTTTCTCTGGAAACACCATATATTTT	CASSQVSVQGFSGNTIYF	.	.	TRBV4-1	TRBJ1-3	18
TGTGCCAGCAGTTTTTCGGGGGTACTGGGAGGCTACACCTTC	CASSFSGVLGGYTF	.	.	TRBV28	TRBJ1-2	14
TGTGCCAGCAGCCCCGGGACAGGGGGGAAAAACATTCAGTACTTC	CASSPGTGGKNIQYF	few	TRBD1	TRBV7-3	TRBJ2-4	15
TGCGCCAGCAGCAGCCGAGGGAGGAGGGCAACTAATGAAAAACTGTTTTTT	CASSSRGRRATNEKLFF	.	.	TRBV4-3	TRBJ1-4	17
TGTGCCAGCAGTAGTTTCGATACGCAGTATTTT	CASSSFDTQYF	few	.	TRBV28	TRBJ2-3	11
TGTGCCACCAGCAGCCTCGTGGCAGGGGTTTCCTACGAGCAGTACTTC	CATSSLVAGVSYEQYF	.	.	TRBV15	TRBJ2-7	16
TGTGCCAGCATTGGGGAGGACAGGGTGAACACTGAAGCTTTCTTT	CASIGEDRVNTEAFF	few	TRBD1	TRBV2	TRBJ1-1	15
TGTGCCAGCAGTTACGGCACTAGCAATCAGCCCCAGCATTTT	CASSYGTSNQPQHF	few	.	TRBV6-2/TRBV6-3	TRBJ1-5	14
TGTGCCAGCAGCGTTAGCGGGGGCCTCTACAATGAGCAGTTCTTC	CASSVSGGLYNEQFF	few	TRBD2	TRBV12-3/TRBV12-4	TRBJ2-1	15
TGTGCCAGCAGCCAAGATGGGGTTCAGCCCCAGCATTTT	CASSQDGVQPQHF	.	.	TRBV3-1	TRBJ1-5	13